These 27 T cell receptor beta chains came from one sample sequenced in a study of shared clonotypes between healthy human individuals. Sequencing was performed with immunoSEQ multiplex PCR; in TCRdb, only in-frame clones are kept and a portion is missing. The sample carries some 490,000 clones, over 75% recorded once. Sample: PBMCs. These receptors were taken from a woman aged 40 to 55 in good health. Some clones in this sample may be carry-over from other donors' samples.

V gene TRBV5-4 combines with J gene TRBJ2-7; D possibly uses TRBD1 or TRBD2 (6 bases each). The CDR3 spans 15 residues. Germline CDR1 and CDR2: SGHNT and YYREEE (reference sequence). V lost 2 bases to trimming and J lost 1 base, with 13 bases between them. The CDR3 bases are TGTGCCAGCAGCTTACCGGGGGCAAGGTCCTACGAGCAGTACTTC. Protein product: CASSLPGARSYEQYF.

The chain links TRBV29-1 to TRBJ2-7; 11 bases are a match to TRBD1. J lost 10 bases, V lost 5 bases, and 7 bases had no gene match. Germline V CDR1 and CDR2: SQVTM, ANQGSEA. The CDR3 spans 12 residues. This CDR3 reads CSVQRTGGDQYF. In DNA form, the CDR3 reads TGCAGCGTTCAGCGGACAGGGGGCGATCAGTACTTC.

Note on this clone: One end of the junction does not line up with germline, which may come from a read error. The CDR3 spells CASSHAGTSGTYNGQFF. The CDR3 region has the DNA TGCGCCAGCAGTCACGCCGGGACTAGCGGGACGTACAATGGGCAGTTCTTC. This sequence joins TRBV10-2 and TRBJ2-1, with 13 bases identical to TRBD2. CDR1 and CDR2 (germline): WSHSY, SAAADI. CDR3 length: 17 residues.

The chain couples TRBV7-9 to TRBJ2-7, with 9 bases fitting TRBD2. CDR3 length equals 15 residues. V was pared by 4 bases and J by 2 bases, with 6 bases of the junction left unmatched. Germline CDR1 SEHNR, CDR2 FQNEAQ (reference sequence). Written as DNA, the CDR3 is TGTGCCAGCAGCTGGGGTAGCGGGAGCCCCTACGAGCAGTACTTC. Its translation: CASSWGSGSPYEQYF.

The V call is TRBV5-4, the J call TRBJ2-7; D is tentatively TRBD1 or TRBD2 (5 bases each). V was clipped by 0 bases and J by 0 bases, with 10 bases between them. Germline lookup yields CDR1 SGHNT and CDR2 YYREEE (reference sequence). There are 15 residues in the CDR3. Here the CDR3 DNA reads TGTGCCAGCAGCTTGGTCGAGAGGGGCTCCTACGAGCAGTACTTC. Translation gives CASSLVERGSYEQYF.

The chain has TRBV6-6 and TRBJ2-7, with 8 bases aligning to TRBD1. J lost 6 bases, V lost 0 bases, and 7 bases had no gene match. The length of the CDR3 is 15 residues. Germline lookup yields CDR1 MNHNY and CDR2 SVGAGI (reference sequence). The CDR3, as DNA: TGTGCCAGCAGTTACTCGTACAGGGGGTTTATCGAGCAGTACTTC. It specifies CASSYSYRGFIEQYF.

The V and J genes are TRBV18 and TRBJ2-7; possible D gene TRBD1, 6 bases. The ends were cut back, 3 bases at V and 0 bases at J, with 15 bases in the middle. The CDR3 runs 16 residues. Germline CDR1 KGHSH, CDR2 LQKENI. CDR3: CASSPFVAGVSYEQYF. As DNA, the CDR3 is TGTGCCAGCTCACCTTTCGTCGCAGGGGTCTCCTACGAGCAGTACTTC. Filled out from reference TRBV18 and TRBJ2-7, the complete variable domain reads NAGVMQNPRHLVRRRGQEARLRCSPMKGHSHVYWYRQLPEEGLKFMVYLQKENIIDESGMPKERFSAEFPKEGPSILRIQQVVRGDSAAYFCASSPFVAGVSYEQYFGPGTRLTVT.

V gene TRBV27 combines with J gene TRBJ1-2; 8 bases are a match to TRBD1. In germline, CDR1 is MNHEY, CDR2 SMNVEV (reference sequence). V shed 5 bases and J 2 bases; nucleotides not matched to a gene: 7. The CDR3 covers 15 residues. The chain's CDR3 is CASSRTGGRNYGYTF. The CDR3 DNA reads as TGTGCCAGCAGTAGAACAGGGGGTCGAAACTATGGCTACACCTTC.

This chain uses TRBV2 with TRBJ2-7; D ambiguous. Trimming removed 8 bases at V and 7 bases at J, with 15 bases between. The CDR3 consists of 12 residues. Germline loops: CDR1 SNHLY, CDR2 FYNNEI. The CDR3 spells CASAFDGSEQYF. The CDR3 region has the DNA TGTGCCAGCGCGTTTGATGGATCGGAGCAGTACTTC.

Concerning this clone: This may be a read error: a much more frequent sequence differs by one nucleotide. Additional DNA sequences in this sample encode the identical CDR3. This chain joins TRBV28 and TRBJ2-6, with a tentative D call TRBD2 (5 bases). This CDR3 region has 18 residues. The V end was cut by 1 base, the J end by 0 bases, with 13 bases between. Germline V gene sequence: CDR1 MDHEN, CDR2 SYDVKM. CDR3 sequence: CASSLLAGSASGANVLTF. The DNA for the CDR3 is TGTGCCAGCAGTTTATTGGCAGGTAGCGCCTCTGGGGCCAACGTCCTGACTTTC.

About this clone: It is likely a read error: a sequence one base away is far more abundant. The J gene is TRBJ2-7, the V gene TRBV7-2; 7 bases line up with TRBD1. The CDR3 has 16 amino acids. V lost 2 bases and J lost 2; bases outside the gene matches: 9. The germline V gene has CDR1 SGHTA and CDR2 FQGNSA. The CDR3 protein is CASSLPRDSMAYEQYF. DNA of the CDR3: TGTGCCAGCAGCTTACCACGGGACAGCATGGCCTACGAGCAGTACTTC.

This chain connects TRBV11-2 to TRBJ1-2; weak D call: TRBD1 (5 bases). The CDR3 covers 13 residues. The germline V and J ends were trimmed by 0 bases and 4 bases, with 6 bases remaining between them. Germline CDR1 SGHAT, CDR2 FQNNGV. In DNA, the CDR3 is TGTGCCAGCAGCTTAGAGACAGCCTATGGCTACACCTTC. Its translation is CASSLETAYGYTF.

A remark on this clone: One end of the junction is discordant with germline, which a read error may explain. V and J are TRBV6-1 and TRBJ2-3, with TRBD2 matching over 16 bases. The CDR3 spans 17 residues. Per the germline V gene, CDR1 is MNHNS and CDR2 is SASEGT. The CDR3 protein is CAISEKGLAGGTDTQYF. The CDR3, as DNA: TGTGCCATCAGTGAGAAGGGACTAGCGGGAGGGACAGATACGCAGTATTTT.

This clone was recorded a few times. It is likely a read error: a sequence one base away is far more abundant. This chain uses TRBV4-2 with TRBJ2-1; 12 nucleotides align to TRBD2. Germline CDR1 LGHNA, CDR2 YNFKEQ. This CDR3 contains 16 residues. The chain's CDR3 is CASSLSTSGSYNKQFF. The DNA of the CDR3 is TGTGCCAGCAGCCTCTCGACTAGCGGGAGCTACAATAAGCAGTTCTTC.

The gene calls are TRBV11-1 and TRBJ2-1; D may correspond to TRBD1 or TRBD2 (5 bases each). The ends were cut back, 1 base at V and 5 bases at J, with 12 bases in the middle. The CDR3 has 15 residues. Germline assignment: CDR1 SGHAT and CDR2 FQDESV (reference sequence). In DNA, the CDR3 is TGTGCCAGCAGCTTAGAGGGGACCCAGAACAATGAGCAGTTCTTC. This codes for CASSLEGTQNNEQFF.

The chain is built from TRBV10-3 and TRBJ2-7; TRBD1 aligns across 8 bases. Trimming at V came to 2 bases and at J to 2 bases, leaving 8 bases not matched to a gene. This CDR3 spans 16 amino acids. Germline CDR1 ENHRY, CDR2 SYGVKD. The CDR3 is CAISEITGTGAYEQYF. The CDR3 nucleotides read TGTGCCATCAGTGAGATTACCGGGACAGGAGCCTACGAGCAGTACTTC.

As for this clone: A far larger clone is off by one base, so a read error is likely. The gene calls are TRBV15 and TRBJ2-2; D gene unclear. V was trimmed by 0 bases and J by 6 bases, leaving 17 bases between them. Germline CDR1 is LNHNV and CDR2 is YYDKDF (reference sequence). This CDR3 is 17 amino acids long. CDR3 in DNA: TGTGCCACCAGCAGAGATAGTGCTTTAGGGTGGTCCGGGGAGCTGTTTTTT. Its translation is CATSRDSALGWSGELFF.

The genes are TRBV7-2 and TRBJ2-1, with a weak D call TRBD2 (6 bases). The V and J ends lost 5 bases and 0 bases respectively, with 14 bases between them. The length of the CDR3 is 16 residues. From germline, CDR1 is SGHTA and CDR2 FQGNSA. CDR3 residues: CASSPLGGDSYNEQFF. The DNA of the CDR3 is TGTGCCAGCAGCCCTCTGGGCGGGGACTCCTACAATGAGCAGTTCTTC.

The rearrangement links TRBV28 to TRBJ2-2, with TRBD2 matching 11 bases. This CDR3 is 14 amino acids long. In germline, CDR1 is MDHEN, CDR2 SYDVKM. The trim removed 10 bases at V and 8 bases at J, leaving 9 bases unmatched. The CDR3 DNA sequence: TGTGCCATCGGGACTAGCGGCCGATGGGGGGAGCTGTTTTTT. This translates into CAIGTSGRWGELFF.

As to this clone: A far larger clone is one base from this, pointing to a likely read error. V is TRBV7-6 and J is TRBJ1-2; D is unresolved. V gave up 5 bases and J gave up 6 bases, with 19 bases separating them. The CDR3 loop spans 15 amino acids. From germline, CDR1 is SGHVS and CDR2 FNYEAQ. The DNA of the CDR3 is TGTGCCAGCAGCGCCAACCGGGCCGCGCCCCATGGCTACACCTTC. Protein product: CASSANRAAPHGYTF.

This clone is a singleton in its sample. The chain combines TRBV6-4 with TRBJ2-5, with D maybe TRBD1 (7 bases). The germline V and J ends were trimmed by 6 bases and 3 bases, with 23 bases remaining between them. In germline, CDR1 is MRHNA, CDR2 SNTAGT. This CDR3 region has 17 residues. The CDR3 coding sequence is TGTGCCAGCAGGAGGAGGGCAGTAAACAGGGGTGAAGAGACCCAGTACTTC. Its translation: CASRRRAVNRGEETQYF.

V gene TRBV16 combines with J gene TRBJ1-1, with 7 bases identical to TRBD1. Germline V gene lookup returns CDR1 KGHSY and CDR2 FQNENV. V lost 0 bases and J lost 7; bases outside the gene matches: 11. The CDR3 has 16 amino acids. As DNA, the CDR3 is TGTGCCAGCAGCCAATCACCCACAGGGGCCGGGGGTGAAGCTTTCTTT. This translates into CASSQSPTGAGGEAFF.

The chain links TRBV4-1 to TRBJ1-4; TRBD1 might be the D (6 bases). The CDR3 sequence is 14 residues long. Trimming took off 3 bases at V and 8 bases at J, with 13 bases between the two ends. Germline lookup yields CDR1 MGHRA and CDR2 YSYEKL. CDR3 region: CASSHSGRGEKLFF. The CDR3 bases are TGCGCCAGCAGCCACAGCGGCAGGGGCGAAAAACTGTTTTTT.

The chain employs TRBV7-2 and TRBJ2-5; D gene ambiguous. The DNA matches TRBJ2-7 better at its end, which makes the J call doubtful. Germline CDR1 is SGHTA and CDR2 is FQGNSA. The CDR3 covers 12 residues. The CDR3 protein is CASSLGRYEQYF. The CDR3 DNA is TGTGCCAGCAGCTTAGGGCGGTACGAGCAGTACTTC.

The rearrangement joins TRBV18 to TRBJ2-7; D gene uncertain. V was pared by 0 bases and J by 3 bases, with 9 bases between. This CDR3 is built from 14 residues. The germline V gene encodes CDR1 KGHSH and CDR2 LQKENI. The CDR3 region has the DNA TGTGCCAGCTCACCACCAGGCACCCGCTACGAGCAGTACTTC. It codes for CASSPPGTRYEQYF.

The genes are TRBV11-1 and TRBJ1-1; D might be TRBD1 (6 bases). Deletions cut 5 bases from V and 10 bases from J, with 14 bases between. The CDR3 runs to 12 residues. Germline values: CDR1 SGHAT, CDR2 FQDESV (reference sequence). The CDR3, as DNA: TGTGCCAGCAGCGAGGACAGATGGGGAGCTTTCTTT. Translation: CASSEDRWGAFF.

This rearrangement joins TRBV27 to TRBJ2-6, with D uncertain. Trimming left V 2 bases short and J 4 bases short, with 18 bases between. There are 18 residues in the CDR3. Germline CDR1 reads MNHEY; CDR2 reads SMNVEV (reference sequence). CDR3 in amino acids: CASSLKALRTSGANVLTF. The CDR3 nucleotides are TGTGCCAGCAGTTTAAAAGCCCTTAGAACCTCAGGGGCCAACGTCCTGACTTTC.